This TCR beta chain was profiled in a study of type 1 regulatory T cells. In the study overall: An in vitro protocol generated T-allo10, a Tr1-enriched, alloantigen-specific CD4 T cell product.

CDR1 is PRHDT, CDR2 FYEKMQ, per germline (reference sequence). Deletions cut 1 base from V and 3 bases from J, with 7 bases between. This CDR3 is 14 amino acids long. TCRdb reanalysed the reads using MiXCR and keeps one entry per CDR3 protein. The sample yields 90,000 to 100,000 distinct CDR3 sequences, roughly 28% seen once. This clonotype was obtained from a human donor in good health. What was sequenced was CD4+ T cells, either the whole sample or a sorted fraction (not recorded which). V usage is TRBV13 and J usage is TRBJ1-3, with D possibly TRBD1 on 5 matching bases. For the CDR3, the DNA is TGTGCCAGCAGCTTAGACAGGAATGGAAACACCATATATTTT. Amino acid sequence: CASSLDRNGNTIYF.